These T cell receptor beta chains were read from a single sample in a study of T cell repertoires in cytomegalovirus infection. One entry per CDR3 protein results from TCRdb running MiXCR on the reads. Here the sample spans fewer than 350,000 distinct CDR3 sequences, roughly 17% being singletons. The sample consisted of PBMCs. Source of these receptors: a human donor in good health (CMV status not recorded). Some clones in this sample may be carry-over from other donors' samples. Both conserved end residues are trimmed from each CDR3. The D gene is left open where the match is weak.

cdr3_aa,v_call,j_call,d_call
ASSLERGVVNEQF,TRBV12-3/TRBV12-4,TRBJ2-1,NA
ASSLGRGANVLT,TRBV7-9,TRBJ2-6,NA
ASSLQGGETQY,TRBV5-4,TRBJ2-5,NA
ASSSGVGHASTDTQY,TRBV11-3,TRBJ2-3,NA
ASRPSGGDSYEQY,TRBV19,TRBJ2-7,TRBD2
ASSLVGGGRDLNQPQH,TRBV7-2,TRBJ1-5,NA
ASSLFRGSYNEQF,TRBV11-2,TRBJ2-1,NA
ASSQSIAMRGLGDTQY,TRBV4-2,TRBJ2-3,TRBD2
ASSLGDSPLH,TRBV28,TRBJ1-6,NA
ASSPGRQLAGGHQETQY,TRBV6-5,TRBJ2-5,TRBD2
SASVSGANVLT,TRBV20-1,TRBJ2-6,NA
SARDIGLYNSPLH,TRBV20-1,TRBJ1-6,NA
ASSSRQGVEKLF,TRBV7-2,TRBJ1-4,TRBD1
ASSQGTDQETQY,TRBV4-1,TRBJ2-5,TRBD1
ASRPDSSRDEQY,TRBV6-5,TRBJ2-7,NA
ASRLTGGYGYT,TRBV5-5,TRBJ1-2,NA
ASRREPGQGHEQY,TRBV28,TRBJ2-7,TRBD1
ASSPVGAEIGETQY,TRBV7-6,TRBJ2-5,NA
ASSLAGASSNQPQH,TRBV7-2,TRBJ1-5,NA
ASSYPVVPSGNTIY,TRBV6-6,TRBJ1-3,NA
ASSLSRGLDGYT,TRBV28,TRBJ1-2,NA
ASQSAGQYHEQY,TRBV2,TRBJ2-7,NA
ASSLALTSGNTIY,TRBV5-5,TRBJ1-3,NA
ASKAGANSPLH,TRBV6-2/TRBV6-3,TRBJ1-6,NA
ASSTTGGLTYEQY,TRBV28,TRBJ2-7,TRBD1
ASSLASGWTQH,TRBV12-3/TRBV12-4,TRBJ1-5,NA
ASSYSPGRDEQF,TRBV3-1,TRBJ2-1,TRBD2
SARTSGGAGQF,TRBV20-1,TRBJ2-1,TRBD2
ASSYRFPNQPQH,TRBV6-5,TRBJ1-5,NA
AISESGGSYEQY,TRBV10-3,TRBJ2-7,NA
ASSFAQDGANQPQH,TRBV28,TRBJ1-5,NA
SAFTSGVGGELF,TRBV20-1,TRBJ2-2,TRBD2
ASSLGVPGADIQY,TRBV5-1,TRBJ2-4,NA
ASSQGGGRQPQH,TRBV3-1,TRBJ1-5,NA
AIRTSPGQAAGELF,TRBV10-3,TRBJ2-2,TRBD1
ASSLGGSPSTDTQY,TRBV5-1,TRBJ2-3,NA
AWNRGSTDTQY,TRBV28,TRBJ2-3,NA
ASSLRLAGSDTQY,TRBV27,TRBJ2-3,TRBD2